The clone carrying this T cell receptor (beta chain) showed up many times. The antigen remains undetermined. The sample comes from a study of T cells in Graves' hyperthyroidism and ophthalmopathy. The V gene's germline CDR1 is SGHAT and CDR2 FQNNGV. The length of the CDR3 is 10 residues. V was clipped by 8 bases and J by 10 bases, with 12 bases between them. Exclusions: uncontrolled infection, other autoimmune disease, pregnancy, lactation. It was RNA transcripts that yielded the amplified TCR beta CDR3 regions. An initial round of RT-PCR targeting the TCR CDR3 relied on the HTBI primer set. TCRdb reanalysed the multiplex PCR reads using MiXCR and keeps one entry per CDR3 protein. The table shows roughly 350,000 distinct CDR3 sequences, with roughly 15% occurring only once. General study results and limits: Researchers found most expanded thyroid clonotypes above 0.001 in blood as well.

The clonotype originates from a woman under 40 with Graves' ophthalmopathy. The chain uses TRBV11-2 and TRBJ2-7; TRBD2 is a possible D gene (6 bases). The source material was blood. The CDR3 nucleotides read TGTGCCAGCGGAGGAGGGAGTCAGTACTTC. Protein sequence: CASGGGSQYF.